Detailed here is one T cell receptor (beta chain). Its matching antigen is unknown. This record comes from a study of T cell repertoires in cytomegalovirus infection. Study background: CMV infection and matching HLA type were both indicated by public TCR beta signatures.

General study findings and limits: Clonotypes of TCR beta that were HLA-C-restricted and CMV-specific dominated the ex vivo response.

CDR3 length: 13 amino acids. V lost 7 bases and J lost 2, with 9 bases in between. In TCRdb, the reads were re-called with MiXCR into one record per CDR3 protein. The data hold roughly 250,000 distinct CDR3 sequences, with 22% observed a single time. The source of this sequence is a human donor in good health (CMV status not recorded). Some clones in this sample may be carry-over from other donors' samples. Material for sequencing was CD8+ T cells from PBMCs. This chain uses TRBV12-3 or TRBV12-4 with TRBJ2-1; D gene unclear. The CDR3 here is CASTADPYNEQFF. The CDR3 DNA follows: TGTGCCAGCACCGCGGACCCCTACAATGAGCAGTTCTTC.